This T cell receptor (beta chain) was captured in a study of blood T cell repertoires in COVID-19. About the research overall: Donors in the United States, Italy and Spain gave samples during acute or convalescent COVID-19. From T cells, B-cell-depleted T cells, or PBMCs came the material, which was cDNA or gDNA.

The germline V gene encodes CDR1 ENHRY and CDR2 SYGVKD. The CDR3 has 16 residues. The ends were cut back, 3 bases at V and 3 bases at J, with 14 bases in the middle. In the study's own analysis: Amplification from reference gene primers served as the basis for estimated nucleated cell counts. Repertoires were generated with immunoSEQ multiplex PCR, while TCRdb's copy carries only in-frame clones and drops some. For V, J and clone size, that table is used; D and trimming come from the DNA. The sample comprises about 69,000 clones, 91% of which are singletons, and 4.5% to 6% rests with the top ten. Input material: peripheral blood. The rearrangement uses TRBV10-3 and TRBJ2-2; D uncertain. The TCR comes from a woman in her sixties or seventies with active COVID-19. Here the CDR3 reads CAISDRFPEDTGELFF. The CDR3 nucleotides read TGTGCCATCAGTGACCGATTCCCTGAGGACACCGGGGAGCTGTTTTTT.